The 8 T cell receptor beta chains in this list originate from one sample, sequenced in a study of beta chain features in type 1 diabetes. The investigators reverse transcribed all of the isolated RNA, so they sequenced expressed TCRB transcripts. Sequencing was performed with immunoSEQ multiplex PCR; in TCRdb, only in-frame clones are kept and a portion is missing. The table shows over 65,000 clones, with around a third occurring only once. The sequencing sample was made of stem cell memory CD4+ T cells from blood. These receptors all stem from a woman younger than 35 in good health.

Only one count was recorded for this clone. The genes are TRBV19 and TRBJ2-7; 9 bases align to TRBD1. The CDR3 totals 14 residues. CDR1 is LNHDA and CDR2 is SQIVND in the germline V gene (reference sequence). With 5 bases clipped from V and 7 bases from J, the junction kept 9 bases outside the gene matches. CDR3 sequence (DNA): TGTGCCAGTAGTTCCCGGGACAGGGCTTGGGAGCAGTACTTC. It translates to CASSSRDRAWEQYF. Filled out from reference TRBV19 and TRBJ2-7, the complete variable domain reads DGGITQSPKYLFRKEGQNVTLSCEQNLNHDAMYWYRQDPGQGLRLIYYSQIVNDFQKGDIAEGYSVSREKKESFPLTVTSAQKNPTAFYLCASSSRDRAWEQYFGPGTRLTVT.

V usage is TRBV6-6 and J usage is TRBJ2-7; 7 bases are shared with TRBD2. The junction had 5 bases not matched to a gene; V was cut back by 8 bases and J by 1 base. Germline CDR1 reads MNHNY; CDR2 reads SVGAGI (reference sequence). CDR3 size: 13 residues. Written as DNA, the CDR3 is TGTGCCAGCGAGGCGGGAGTGTCCTACGAGCAGTACTTC. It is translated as CASEAGVSYEQYF.

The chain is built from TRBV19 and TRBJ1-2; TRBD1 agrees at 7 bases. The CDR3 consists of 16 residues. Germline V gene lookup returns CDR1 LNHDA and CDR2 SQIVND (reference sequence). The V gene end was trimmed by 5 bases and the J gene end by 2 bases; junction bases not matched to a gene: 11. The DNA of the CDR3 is TGTGCCAGTAGTGTTCTGGGACAGCTCTACAACTATGGCTACACCTTC. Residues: CASSVLGQLYNYGYTF.

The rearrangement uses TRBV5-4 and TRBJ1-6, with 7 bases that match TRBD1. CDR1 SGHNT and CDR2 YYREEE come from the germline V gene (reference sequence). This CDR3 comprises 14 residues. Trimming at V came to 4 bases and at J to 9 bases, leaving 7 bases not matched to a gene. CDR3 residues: CASSQQGKGSPLHF. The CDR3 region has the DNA TGTGCCAGCAGCCAACAGGGGAAAGGTTCACCCCTCCACTTT.

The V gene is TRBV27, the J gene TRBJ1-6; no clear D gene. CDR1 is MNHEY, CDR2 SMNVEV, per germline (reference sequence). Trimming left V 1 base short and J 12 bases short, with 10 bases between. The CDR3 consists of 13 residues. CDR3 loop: CASSLYSLRPLHF. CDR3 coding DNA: TGTGCCAGCAGTTTATACTCTCTGCGACCCCTCCACTTT.

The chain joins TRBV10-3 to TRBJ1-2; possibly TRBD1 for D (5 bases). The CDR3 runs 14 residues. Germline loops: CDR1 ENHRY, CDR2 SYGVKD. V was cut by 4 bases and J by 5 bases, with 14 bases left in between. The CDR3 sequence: CAISVNGGGYGYTF. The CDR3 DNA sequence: TGTGCCATCAGTGTCAATGGGGGAGGGTATGGCTACACCTTC.

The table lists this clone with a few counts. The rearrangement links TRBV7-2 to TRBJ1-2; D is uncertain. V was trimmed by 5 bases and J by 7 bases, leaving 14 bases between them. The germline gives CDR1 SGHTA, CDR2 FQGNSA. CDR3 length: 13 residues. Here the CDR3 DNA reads TGTGCCAGCAGCCCGAACAGAGGGTTTGGCTACACCTTC. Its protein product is CASSPNRGFGYTF.

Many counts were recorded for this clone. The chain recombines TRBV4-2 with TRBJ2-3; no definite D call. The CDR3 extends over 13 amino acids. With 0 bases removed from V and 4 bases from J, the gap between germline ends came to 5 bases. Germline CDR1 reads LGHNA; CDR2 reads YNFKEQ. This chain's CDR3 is CASSQESSDTQYF. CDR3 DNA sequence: TGTGCCAGCAGCCAAGAATCTTCAGATACGCAGTATTTT.